Below are 27 T cell receptor beta chains sequenced from a single sample in a study of blood T cell repertoires in COVID-19 (dated by TCRdb to 2019 to 2021). The library was produced with the immunoSEQ multiplex PCR assay. TCRdb obtained this table from immuneACCESS and retained in-frame rearrangements with V and J assigned. These tables miss some clones; where compared with another copy, unresolved V genes account for less than half of the shortfall, and the remainder is unexplained. In this sample the table shows about 180,000 clones, nearly 90% of which occur a single time. Clones ranked in the top ten supply under 2% of the sample. Specimen: peripheral blood. These receptors were obtained from a man aged 18 to 29 who had recovered from COVID-19.

This rearrangement joins TRBV18 to TRBJ1-2; no reliable D call. Trimming left V 3 bases short and J 0 bases short, with 14 bases between. This CDR3 has 16 amino acids. The germline V gene has CDR1 KGHSH and CDR2 LQKENI. The CDR3 is CASSPLRDIPNYGYTF. As DNA, the CDR3 is TGTGCCAGCTCACCTCTACGTGACATTCCTAACTATGGCTACACCTTC.

The chain joins TRBV15 to TRBJ1-4; 10 nucleotides agree with TRBD1. This CDR3 has 14 amino acids. Germline V gives CDR1 LNHNV, CDR2 YYDKDF (reference sequence). V trimming: 8 bases; J trimming: 7 bases; junction bases outside the gene matches: 7. The CDR3 is CATASGTGAEKLFF. The CDR3 bases are TGTGCCACCGCCTCCGGGACAGGGGCTGAAAAACTGTTTTTT.

This clone has only one observation. This chain connects TRBV28 to TRBJ2-1, with D maybe TRBD1 (5 bases). Germline V lookup: CDR1 MDHEN, CDR2 SYDVKM. V lost 3 bases and J lost 9, with 12 bases in between. This CDR3 is built from 13 residues. CDR3 DNA sequence: TGTGCCAGCAGTTTGACCCAGGGCGCTGAGCAGTTCTTC. Translation: CASSLTQGAEQFF.

This chain uses TRBV9 with TRBJ2-2, with D possibly TRBD2 on 6 matching bases. CDR1 is SGDLS and CDR2 is YYNGEE in the germline V gene. The CDR3 runs to 16 residues. V shed 0 bases and J shed 1 base, with 10 bases lying between them. CDR3 residues: CASSVVVGGNTGELFF. In nucleotides, the CDR3 is TGTGCCAGCAGCGTAGTGGTGGGAGGGAACACCGGGGAGCTGTTTTTT.

The chain couples TRBV2 to TRBJ2-2; maybe TRBD2 (6 bases). Trimming removed 3 bases at V and 2 bases at J, with 16 bases between. Germline lookup yields CDR1 SNHLY and CDR2 FYNNEI. This CDR3 has 17 residues. DNA for the CDR3: TGTGCCAGCAGTGACCCGCTAGCGCCGCTAAACACCGGGGAGCTGTTTTTT. Protein product: CASSDPLAPLNTGELFF.

The sample holds one count of this clone. The chain recombines TRBV27 with TRBJ2-7; D remains unclear. In germline, CDR1 is MNHEY, CDR2 SMNVEV (reference sequence). This CDR3 spans 15 amino acids. V was trimmed by 1 base and J by 0 bases, leaving 10 bases between them. The CDR3 spells CASSLWLTSSYEQYF. DNA for the CDR3: TGTGCCAGCAGTTTATGGCTGACAAGCTCCTACGAGCAGTACTTC.

The chain couples TRBV5-1 to TRBJ1-4, with D maybe TRBD1 (5 bases). Germline assignment: CDR1 SGHRS and CDR2 YFSETQ. The V gene lost 0 bases and the J gene lost 6 bases, with 6 bases spanning the gap. The CDR3 has 13 residues. The chain's CDR3 is CASSLAGDEKLFF. The CDR3 coding sequence is TGCGCCAGCAGCTTGGCGGGGGATGAAAAACTGTTTTTT.

The rearrangement links TRBV18 to TRBJ1-3; D remains unclear. Trimming left V 0 bases short and J 4 bases short, with 13 bases between. There are 16 residues in the CDR3. Germline V gene sequence: CDR1 KGHSH, CDR2 LQKENI. In nucleotides, the CDR3 is TGTGCCAGCTCACCACCAGGCCGGGATCTGGGAAACACCATATATTTT. Its protein product is CASSPPGRDLGNTIYF. The complete variable domain, with remaining parts taken from reference TRBV18 and TRBJ1-3, reads NAGVMQNPRHLVRRRGQEARLRCSPMKGHSHVYWYRQLPEEGLKFMVYLQKENIIDESGMPKERFSAEFPKEGPSILRIQQVVRGDSAAYFCASSPPGRDLGNTIYFGEGSWLTVV.

The rearrangement links TRBV5-1 to TRBJ1-1, with 10 positions matching TRBD1. CDR3 size: 16 residues. Germline CDR1 reads SGHRS; CDR2 reads YFSETQ. Trimming cost V 5 bases and J 5 bases; bases outside gene matches: 12. CDR3 protein: CASSLRQGAVGTEAFF. The CDR3 coding sequence is TGCGCCAGCAGTTTAAGACAGGGGGCGGTTGGAACTGAAGCTTTCTTT.

About this clone itself: Distinct nucleotide sequences in the sample also encode this CDR3. V is TRBV6-2 or TRBV6-3 and J is TRBJ1-2; possibly TRBD1 for D (5 bases). V lost 2 bases, J lost 4 bases, and 8 bases lay in between. Looked up from germline, CDR1 is MNHEY and CDR2 is SVGEGT. CDR3 length: 13 amino acids. CDR3 residues: CASSYGGGYGYTF. The CDR3 region has the DNA TGTGCCAGCAGTTACGGGGGAGGCTATGGCTACACCTTC.

This clone was counted between two and nine times. In DNA form, the CDR3 reads TGCGCCAGCAGCCGGGGACAGGCCGAGACCCAGTACTTC. It translates to CASSRGQAETQYF. The chain links TRBV4-3 to TRBJ2-5, with TRBD1 matching over 8 bases. Germline V gene lookup returns CDR1 LGHNA and CDR2 YSLEER. The trim removed 4 bases at V and 5 bases at J, leaving 3 bases unmatched. The CDR3 sequence is 13 residues long.

About this clone itself: At the DNA level, this CDR3 is encoded by other sequences in the same sample as well. V is TRBV12-3 or TRBV12-4 and J is TRBJ1-2, with D hard to call. This CDR3 is built from 13 residues. Trimming pared 1 base from V and 4 bases from J, leaving 7 bases between. This CDR3 is CASSLGQIYGYTF. CDR3 coding DNA: TGTGCCAGCAGTTTAGGGCAAATCTATGGCTACACCTTC.

This clone was counted once. The CDR3 reads CASSGGHQPQHF. CDR3 sequence (DNA): TGCGCCAGCAGTGGGGGGCATCAGCCCCAGCATTTT. The rearrangement joins TRBV10-2 to TRBJ1-5; perhaps TRBD1 as D (6 bases). Germline CDR1 and CDR2: WSHSY and SAAADI. This CDR3 is 12 amino acids long. V lost 4 bases to trimming and J lost 5 bases, with 6 bases between them.

The rearrangement uses TRBV2 and TRBJ2-5; D not resolved. Germline V gene lookup returns CDR1 SNHLY and CDR2 FYNNEI. The CDR3 length is 11 residues. The V gene lost 3 bases and the J gene lost 5 bases, with 4 bases spanning the gap. CDR3 in DNA: TGTGCCAGCAGTGAGAGGGAGACCCAGTACTTC. It is translated as CASSERETQYF.

This chain links TRBV4-3 with TRBJ2-3, with D perhaps matching TRBD2 (5 bases). CDR1 and CDR2 from the germline V gene are LGHNA and YSLEER. Trimming took off 8 bases at V and 0 bases at J, with 15 bases between the two ends. The CDR3 is 15 residues long. CDR3 in amino acids: CASEARIASTDTQYF. DNA for the CDR3: TGCGCCAGCGAGGCGCGGATAGCGAGCACAGATACGCAGTATTTT.

J is TRBJ2-7 and V is TRBV7-2; 7 bases are a match to TRBD2. V trimming: 1 base; J trimming: 4 bases; junction bases outside the gene matches: 7. The germline V gene encodes CDR1 SGHTA and CDR2 FQGNSA. The CDR3 consists of 15 residues. CDR3 amino acids: CASSLDGGGPYEQYF. CDR3 nucleotide sequence: TGTGCCAGCAGCTTAGATGGGGGAGGGCCGTACGAGCAGTACTTC. The full variable domain, its missing parts supplied by reference TRBV7-2 and TRBJ2-7, is GAGVSQSPSNKVTEKGKDVELRCDPISGHTALYWYRQSLGQGLEFLIYFQGNSAPDKSGLPSDRFSAERTGGSVSTLTIQRTQQEDSAVYLCASSLDGGGPYEQYFGPGTRLTVT.

The V and J genes are TRBV11-3 and TRBJ1-1; TRBD1 might be the D (5 bases). Trimming left V 3 bases short and J 2 bases short, with 13 bases between. CDR1 is SGHNT, CDR2 YENEEA, per germline. The CDR3 runs to 15 residues. CDR3: CASSFSGPSNTEAFF. The CDR3 nucleotides are TGTGCCAGCAGCTTTTCAGGGCCCTCTAACACTGAAGCTTTCTTT.

V gene TRBV3-1 (or the pseudogene TRBV3-2) combines with J gene TRBJ1-3, with 12 bases aligning to TRBD1. Germline values: CDR1 LGHDT, CDR2 YNNKEL (reference sequence). The V gene end was trimmed by 3 bases and the J gene end by 8 bases; junction bases not matched to a gene: 5. This CDR3 comprises 15 residues. The CDR3 coding sequence is TGTGCCAGCAGCCAGCCGGGACAGGGGGCCCACACCATATATTTT. Translation gives CASSQPGQGAHTIYF.

The genes are TRBV5-6 and TRBJ2-7; D is possibly TRBD1 (5 bases). V was cut by 1 base and J by 3 bases, with 11 bases left in between. The CDR3 sequence is 14 residues long. The germline CDR1 and CDR2 sequences are SGHDT and YYEEEE. This CDR3 is CASSLKPQGYEQYF. Written as DNA, the CDR3 is TGTGCCAGCAGCTTGAAACCTCAGGGCTACGAGCAGTACTTC.

V usage is TRBV27 and J usage is TRBJ2-6, with TRBD2 matching 11 bases. Germline V gives CDR1 MNHEY, CDR2 SMNVEV (reference sequence). This CDR3 is built from 18 residues. The J segment lost 1 base and the V segment lost 5 bases, leaving 7 bases of the junction unmatched. The chain's CDR3 is CASSPQLAGVSGANVLTF. In DNA, the CDR3 is TGTGCCAGCAGTCCGCAACTAGCGGGGGTGTCTGGGGCCAACGTCCTGACTTTC.

A single count supports this clone. This sequence joins TRBV19 and TRBJ2-7; 9 nucleotides agree with TRBD1. Germline V gene sequence: CDR1 LNHDA, CDR2 SQIVND (reference sequence). After removal of 4 bases from V and 6 bases from J, the junction contained 10 bases not matched to a gene. The CDR3 contains 15 residues. CDR3 amino acids: CASSTSGTGRSEQYF. DNA for the CDR3: TGTGCCAGTAGTACCTCCGGGACAGGGAGAAGCGAGCAGTACTTC. Together with reference TRBV19 and TRBJ2-7, the CDR3 gives the full variable domain: DGGITQSPKYLFRKEGQNVTLSCEQNLNHDAMYWYRQDPGQGLRLIYYSQIVNDFQKGDIAEGYSVSREKKESFPLTVTSAQKNPTAFYLCASSTSGTGRSEQYFGPGTRLTVT.

The chain uses TRBV7-2 and TRBJ1-3; TRBD1 might be the D (5 bases). The CDR3 sequence is 14 residues long. Germline V gene sequence: CDR1 SGHTA, CDR2 FQGNSA. Trimming cost V 1 base and J 5 bases, with 9 bases left between them. The DNA of the CDR3 is TGTGCCAGCAGCTTAGGAACAGGACGAAACACCATATATTTT. Translation gives CASSLGTGRNTIYF.

V gene TRBV6-5 combines with J gene TRBJ1-4; D is perhaps TRBD1 (6 bases). The V gene lost 7 bases and the J gene lost 8 bases, with 14 bases spanning the gap. From germline, CDR1 is MNHEY and CDR2 SVGAGI. The CDR3 spans 13 residues. CDR3 bases: TGTGCCAGCATGAGTCAGGGGATGGAAAAACTGTTTTTT. It translates to CASMSQGMEKLFF.

V is TRBV10-3 and J is TRBJ2-7; possible D gene TRBD1, 6 bases. The germline CDR1 and CDR2 sequences are ENHRY and SYGVKD. This CDR3 has 13 amino acids. V was cut by 7 bases and J by 3 bases, with 13 bases left in between. CDR3 DNA: TGTGCCATCACCGGGACACCTCTCTACGAGCAGTACTTC. Protein: CAITGTPLYEQYF.

This clone was observed once. The chain couples TRBV6-6 to TRBJ2-7; 7 nucleotides match TRBD2. This CDR3 spans 16 amino acids. V lost 4 bases, J lost 4 bases, and 13 bases stayed unmatched. Germline V gives CDR1 MNHNY, CDR2 SVGAGI (reference sequence). As DNA, the CDR3 is TGTGCCAGCAGTTTGAGCGGGGCTAAGAGAAGGTACGAGCAGTACTTC. It yields the protein CASSLSGAKRRYEQYF.

The chain is built from TRBV9 and TRBJ2-7, with 8 bases lining up with TRBD2. The ends lost 6 bases at V and 1 base at J; junction bases unmatched: 6. This CDR3 region has 14 residues. Germline assignment: CDR1 SGDLS and CDR2 YYNGEE. The CDR3 sequence is CASTRTSNSYEQYF. The CDR3 region has the DNA TGTGCCAGCACCAGGACTAGCAATTCCTACGAGCAGTACTTC.

The rearrangement uses TRBV2 and TRBJ2-7, with D possibly matching TRBD1 (6 bases). Germline V gives CDR1 SNHLY, CDR2 FYNNEI. Between the trimmed V and J ends, which lost 7 bases and 0 bases, there was a span of 19 bases. The CDR3 is 16 residues long. In DNA form, the CDR3 reads TGTGCCAGCACCCGACCCCGGGACACCGACTCCTACGAGCAGTACTTC. Translating it yields CASTRPRDTDSYEQYF.